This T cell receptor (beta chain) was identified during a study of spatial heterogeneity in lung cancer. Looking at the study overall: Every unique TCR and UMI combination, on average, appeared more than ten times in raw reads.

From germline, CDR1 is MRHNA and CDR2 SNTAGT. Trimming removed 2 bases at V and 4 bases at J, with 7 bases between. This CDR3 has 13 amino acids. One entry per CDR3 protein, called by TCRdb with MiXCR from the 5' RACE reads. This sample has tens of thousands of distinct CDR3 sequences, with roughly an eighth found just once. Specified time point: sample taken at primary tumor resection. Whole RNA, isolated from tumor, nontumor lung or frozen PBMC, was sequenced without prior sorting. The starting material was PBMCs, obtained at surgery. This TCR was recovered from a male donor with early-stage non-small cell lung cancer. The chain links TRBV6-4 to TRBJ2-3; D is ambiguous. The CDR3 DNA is TGTGCCAGCAGTGACAGGCCCGCAGATACGCAGTATTTT. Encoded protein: CASSDRPADTQYF.